These 22 T cell receptor beta chains were sequenced from one sample in a study of blood T cells in healthy people across ages. Next came a second PCR, run for about 6 to 11 cycles, which used a sample-barcoded 5' primer along with a J-beta primer mix. TCRdb independently ran MiXCR on the 5' RACE reads; one entry per CDR3 protein. The sample lists 700,000 to 950,000 distinct CDR3 sequences; 55% to 70% were seen once. Material for sequencing was blood. Source of these receptors: a young man in good health.

This clonotype has only a few counts. Compared with germline, one end of the junction differs, possibly owing to a read error. This rearrangement joins TRBV7-7 to TRBJ2-5; the D is unclear. The CDR3 loop spans 14 amino acids. Germline V lookup: CDR1 SSHAT, CDR2 FNYEAQ (reference sequence). The CDR3 sequence: CASSREMNEETQYF. The DNA for the CDR3 is TGTGCTAGCAGCCGAGAAATGAACGAAGAGACCCAGTACTTC.

This clonotype has more than one count but fewer than ten. The chain combines TRBV20-1 with TRBJ2-5; TRBD2 agrees at 9 bases. The germline CDR1 and CDR2 sequences are DFQATT and SNEGSKA (reference sequence). This CDR3 is built from 14 residues. V trimming: 3 bases; J trimming: 8 bases; junction bases outside the gene matches: 10. CDR3 loop: CSASPSGAGGTQYF. The CDR3 region has the DNA TGCAGTGCTAGCCCTAGCGGGGCCGGGGGAACCCAGTACTTC.

There are a few counts of this clonotype. The gene calls are TRBV28 and TRBJ2-7; TRBD1 or TRBD2 may be the D gene (6 bases each). CDR1 MDHEN and CDR2 SYDVKM come from the germline V gene. V lost 9 bases to trimming and J lost 4 bases, with 16 bases between them. This CDR3 is built from 13 residues. CDR3 protein: CASNYRGEYEQYF. The CDR3 nucleotides are TGTGCCAGTAACTATAGGGGGGAGTACGAGCAGTACTTC.

J is TRBJ2-7 and V is TRBV4-2; D may be TRBD2 (6 bases). The germline V gene encodes CDR1 LGHNA and CDR2 YNFKEQ. Trimming pared 0 bases from V and 3 bases from J, leaving 12 bases between. The CDR3 length is 15 residues. The CDR3 is CASSQEAGTYYEQYF. The CDR3 DNA is TGTGCCAGCAGCCAAGAAGCCGGGACTTACTACGAGCAGTACTTC.

The rearrangement joins TRBV6-1 to TRBJ1-2; a weak D match, TRBD1 (6 bases). The CDR3 extends over 13 amino acids. From germline, CDR1 is MNHNS and CDR2 SASEGT. Trimming left V 1 base short and J 10 bases short, with 13 bases between. The CDR3, as DNA: TGTGCCAGCAGTGAAGTTGCAGGGGACGTCTACACCTTC. Translation: CASSEVAGDVYTF.

The chain carries TRBV5-1 and TRBJ2-3, with unresolved D. V gave up 0 bases and J gave up 2 bases, with 10 bases separating them. Germline V CDR1 and CDR2: SGHRS, YFSETQ. This CDR3 is built from 15 residues. The CDR3 is CASSLASTATDTQYF. CDR3 in DNA: TGCGCCAGCAGCTTGGCAAGCACGGCCACAGATACGCAGTATTTT.

The chain uses TRBV25-1 and TRBJ1-6; no reliable D call. This CDR3 has 12 residues. With 8 bases removed from V and 7 bases from J, the gap between germline ends came to 9 bases. The germline V gene encodes CDR1 MGHDK and CDR2 SYGVNS. The chain's CDR3 is CASAVRNSPLHF. The CDR3 nucleotides read TGTGCCAGCGCGGTCAGGAATTCACCCCTCCACTTT.

This rearrangement joins TRBV27 to TRBJ2-7, with D perhaps TRBD2 (6 bases). CDR3 length: 16 residues. Trimming shortened V by 4 bases and J by 2 bases, and 18 bases separated the two germline ends. The germline CDR1 and CDR2 sequences are MNHEY and SMNVEV (reference sequence). The DNA of the CDR3 is TGTGCCAGCAGTTGGGGGGTGAGGGAAGGGACCTACGAGCAGTACTTC. This codes for CASSWGVREGTYEQYF.

The rearrangement joins TRBV12-3 or TRBV12-4 to TRBJ2-1; TRBD1 is a possible D gene (5 bases). The CDR3 is made up of 13 amino acids. The V end lost 3 bases, the J end lost 5 bases, and 8 bases lay between the germline ends. CDR3 sequence: CASSFRQNNEQFF. CDR3 nucleotides: TGTGCCAGCAGTTTCCGACAGAACAATGAGCAGTTCTTC.

V is TRBV7-6 and J is TRBJ2-1; 8 nucleotides align to TRBD2. In germline, CDR1 is SGHVS, CDR2 FNYEAQ. The CDR3 is made up of 14 amino acids. Trimming took 3 bases from V and 9 from J; bases not matched to a gene: 7. In DNA, the CDR3 is TGTGCCAGCAGCTTGGGGACTAGAAGCCCTGAGCAGTTCTTC. It codes for CASSLGTRSPEQFF. Variable domain in full (rest from reference TRBV7-6 and TRBJ2-1): GAGVSQSPRYKVTKRGQDVALRCDPISGHVSLYWYRQALGQGPEFLTYFNYEAQQDKSGLPNDRFSAERPEGSISTLTIQRTEQRDSAMYRCASSLGTRSPEQFFGPGTRLTVL.

The chain joins TRBV5-1 to TRBJ2-2; maybe TRBD1 (5 bases). V was pared by 0 bases and J by 3 bases, with 6 bases between. CDR1 SGHRS and CDR2 YFSETQ come from the germline V gene. This CDR3 is 14 amino acids long. The DNA of the CDR3 is TGCGCCAGCAGCTTGGACAGGTACACCGGGGAGCTGTTTTTT. This sequence encodes CASSLDRYTGELFF.

The V gene is TRBV24-1, the J gene TRBJ2-2; D is possibly TRBD1 (5 bases). Deletions cut 6 bases from V and 1 base from J, with 17 bases between. The CDR3 sequence is 17 residues long. CDR1 is KGHDR, CDR2 SFDVKD, per germline. CDR3 amino acids: CATSTVGVGQNTGELFF. The CDR3 bases are TGTGCCACCAGTACAGTCGGCGTAGGACAGAACACCGGGGAGCTGTTTTTT.

J is TRBJ2-1 and V is TRBV29-1; 11 bases are shared with TRBD1. The trim removed 7 bases at V and 7 bases at J, leaving 3 bases unmatched. Germline V gene data show CDR1 as SQVTM and CDR2 as ANQGSEA. CDR3 length: 12 residues. This chain's CDR3 is CSAGQGENEQFF. CDR3 sequence (DNA): TGCAGCGCGGGACAGGGGGAGAATGAGCAGTTCTTC.

The V and J genes are TRBV4-2 and TRBJ2-7; D possibly corresponds to TRBD2 (5 bases). CDR3 size: 16 residues. Trimming shortened V by 4 bases and J by 2 bases, and 18 bases separated the two germline ends. CDR1 is LGHNA and CDR2 is YNFKEQ in the germline V gene. The CDR3 is CASSPNYGEAPYEQYF. In DNA form, the CDR3 reads TGTGCCAGCAGCCCTAATTACGGGGAAGCCCCCTACGAGCAGTACTTC.

The rearrangement joins TRBV15 to TRBJ1-5, with 7 bases aligning to TRBD1. Trimming took 8 bases from V and 6 from J; bases not matched to a gene: 7. The CDR3 has 13 amino acids. Germline CDR1 reads LNHNV; CDR2 reads YYDKDF (reference sequence). This CDR3 reads CATATGSSQPQHF. The CDR3 DNA reads as TGTGCCACCGCGACAGGGTCGAGTCAGCCCCAGCATTTT.

The chain carries TRBV3-1 and TRBJ2-1; 12 positions agree with TRBD2. The CDR3 is 15 amino acids. Germline V gene sequence: CDR1 LGHDT, CDR2 YNNKEL (reference sequence). V shed 4 bases and J 7 bases; nucleotides not matched to a gene: 5. CDR3 nucleotides: TGTGCCAGCAGCCCTAGCGGGGGGGCCTTTAATGAGCAGTTCTTC. Translating it yields CASSPSGGAFNEQFF.

The chain couples TRBV27 to TRBJ2-3; D perhaps matches TRBD2 (5 bases). There are 18 residues in the CDR3. Germline assignment: CDR1 MNHEY and CDR2 SMNVEV (reference sequence). With 0 bases removed from V and 0 bases from J, the gap between germline ends came to 16 bases. DNA of the CDR3: TGTGCCAGCAGTTTATCGTTAGGAACTAGGACGAGCACAGATACGCAGTATTTT. Protein sequence: CASSLSLGTRTSTDTQYF.

The chain uses TRBV12-3 or TRBV12-4 and TRBJ1-2, with a tentative D call TRBD1 (6 bases). V was shortened by 7 bases and J by 6 bases, with 15 bases between the two germline ends. The CDR3 has 13 residues. The DNA of the CDR3 is TGTGCCAGCACCCCGGGGACACCTAATGGCTACACCTTC. Its translation: CASTPGTPNGYTF.

This clonotype was seen only once. The chain uses TRBV18 and TRBJ2-5; D remains ambiguous. This CDR3 spans 14 amino acids. The V gene lost 0 bases and the J gene lost 0 bases, with 5 bases spanning the gap. From germline, CDR1 is KGHSH and CDR2 LQKENI. The CDR3: CASSPPSHQETQYF. DNA of the CDR3: TGTGCCAGCTCACCACCGAGTCACCAAGAGACCCAGTACTTC.

V usage is TRBV13 and J usage is TRBJ2-1, with 7 positions matching TRBD2. CDR1 and CDR2 from the germline V gene are PRHDT and FYEKMQ (reference sequence). CDR3 length equals 13 residues. J lost 4 bases, V lost 8 bases, and 5 bases had no gene match. The CDR3 coding sequence is TGTGCCAGCGAAAAGCGGGAATACAATGAGCAGTTCTTC. It encodes CASEKREYNEQFF.

This clonotype has more than one count but fewer than ten. The chain combines TRBV7-9 with TRBJ2-7, with D uncertain. The V gene lost 3 bases and the J gene lost 3 bases, with 15 bases spanning the gap. Germline lookup yields CDR1 SEHNR and CDR2 FQNEAQ (reference sequence). This CDR3 is 15 amino acids long. CDR3 protein: CASSFEFGENYEQYF. The CDR3 DNA is TGTGCCAGCAGCTTCGAGTTTGGGGAAAACTACGAGCAGTACTTC.

The V and J genes are TRBV27 and TRBJ1-6; a weak D match, TRBD1 (5 bases). Trimming pared 0 bases from V and 9 bases from J, leaving 24 bases between. The CDR3 runs 19 residues. Per the germline V gene, CDR1 is MNHEY and CDR2 is SMNVEV (reference sequence). CDR3 DNA: TGTGCCAGCAGTTTATCGTTCCCCGGGACCTATTTGGTGGGTTCACCCCTCCACTTT. It encodes CASSLSFPGTYLVGSPLHF.